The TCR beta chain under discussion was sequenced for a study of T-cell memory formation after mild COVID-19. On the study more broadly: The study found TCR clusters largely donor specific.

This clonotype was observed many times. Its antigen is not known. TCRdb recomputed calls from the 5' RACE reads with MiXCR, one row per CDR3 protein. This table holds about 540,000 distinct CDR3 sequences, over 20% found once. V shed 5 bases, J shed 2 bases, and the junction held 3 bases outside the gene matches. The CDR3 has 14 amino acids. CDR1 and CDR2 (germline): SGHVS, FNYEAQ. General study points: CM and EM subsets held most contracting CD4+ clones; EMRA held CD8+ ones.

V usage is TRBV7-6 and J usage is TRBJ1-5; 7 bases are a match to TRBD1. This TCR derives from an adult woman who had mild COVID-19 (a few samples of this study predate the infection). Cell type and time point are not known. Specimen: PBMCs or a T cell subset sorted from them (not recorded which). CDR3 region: CASSPDRGNQPQHF. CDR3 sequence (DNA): TGTGCCAGCAGCCCCGACAGGGGCAATCAGCCCCAGCATTTT.